This is a list of T cell receptor beta chains from one sample in a study of post-analysis software for immune sequencing data. TCRdb used MiXCR to reprocess the PCR reads, holding one entry per CDR3 protein. This table holds 750,000 to 950,000 distinct CDR3 sequences, around 42% found once. The sequenced sample consisted of blood. Every receptor here comes from a girl between 10 and 17 years old with multiple sclerosis. Each CDR3 is given with its conserved first and last residue. D genes are given only for firm matches. Expanded clones are given a class, and other clones once, few, many or no size at all.

V,D,J,size,DNA,CDR3
TRBV12-3/TRBV12-4,-,TRBJ2-7,few,TGTGCCAGCAGTTTAATCTTCCGCGACGAGCAGTACTTC,CASSLIFRDEQYF
TRBV28,-,TRBJ2-7,-,TGTGCCAGCACCACGGCAGGGCCCTACGAGCAGTACTTC,CASTTAGPYEQYF
TRBV29-1,TRBD2,TRBJ2-2,-,TGCAGCGTTGAAGGGGCGGGAGTTACGAACACCGGGGAGCTGTTTTTT,CSVEGAGVTNTGELFF
TRBV4-3,-,TRBJ2-7,-,TGCGCCAGCAGCCAAGATACGGCTGGCGGCAACGAGCAGTACTTC,CASSQDTAGGNEQYF
TRBV6-5,TRBD1,TRBJ1-2,-,TGTGCCAGCAGGACTACAGGGGGCGCCGGGTATGGCTACACCTTC,CASRTTGGAGYGYTF
TRBV4-3,-,TRBJ2-5,-,TGCGCCAGCAGCCAAGACGGAGCGGGTTTCCAAGAGACCCAGTACTTC,CASSQDGAGFQETQYF
TRBV29-1,TRBD1,TRBJ2-5,few,TGCAGCGTTGAAGGAGACAGGGGAGAGACCCAGTACTTC,CSVEGDRGETQYF
TRBV18,-,TRBJ2-7,few,TGTGCCAGCTCGACCACCCGGACTACCCCTTCCTACGAGCAGTACTTC,CASSTTRTTPSYEQYF
TRBV24-1,TRBD1,TRBJ2-3,few,TGTGCCACCAGTGATTTGGGACAGGGGGCTAGCACAGATACGCAGTATTTT,CATSDLGQGASTDTQYF
TRBV20-1,-,TRBJ2-4,few,TGCAGTGCTAGAGTTGGGGGACCAGCCAAAAACATTCAGTACTTC,CSARVGGPAKNIQYF
TRBV4-1,-,TRBJ1-2,-,TGCGCCAGCAGCCAAGATTGGGGGCAGGGCGATGGCTACACCTTC,CASSQDWGQGDGYTF
TRBV11-1,TRBD2,TRBJ2-1,once,TGTGCCAGCAGCCCCTCGGGGCGCGGGAGTGTCGATGAGCAGTTCTTC,CASSPSGRGSVDEQFF
TRBV7-6,TRBD1,TRBJ2-4,-,TGTGCCAGCAGCTGGGGACAGGGGATCGCCAAAAACATTCAGTACTTC,CASSWGQGIAKNIQYF
TRBV12-3/TRBV12-4,-,TRBJ2-7,-,TGTGCCAGCAGTTACGACAGTTTGTCCCCCCAGCAGTACTTC,CASSYDSLSPQQYF
TRBV10-3,-,TRBJ1-2,-,TGTGCCATCAGTGAGGGGGTTCGGGGCTACACCTTC,CAISEGVRGYTF
TRBV7-6,TRBD2,TRBJ2-7,once,TGTGCCAGCGGCCCAGGACTAGCGGGAGCGCACCCCTACGAGCAGTACTTC,CASGPGLAGAHPYEQYF
TRBV27,TRBD1,TRBJ2-7,-,TGTGCCAGCACCATGACAGGGCATGGCTCCTACGAGCAGTACTTC,CASTMTGHGSYEQYF
TRBV28,-,TRBJ2-7,few,TGTGCCAGCAAACGGGCGTTACCCCCTTACGAGCAGTACTTC,CASKRALPPYEQYF
TRBV20-1,-,TRBJ2-3,-,TGCAGTGCTAGAGGCGCCGGGGAGCGGTCCACAGATACGCAGTATTTT,CSARGAGERSTDTQYF
TRBV7-9,-,TRBJ2-5,-,TGTGCCAGCAGCTTAGGCGTTGGGGCGACCCAGTACTTC,CASSLGVGATQYF
TRBV3-1,-,TRBJ2-7,few,TGTGCCAGCAGCCAAGGGCCTAGCTCCTACGAGCAGTACTTC,CASSQGPSSYEQYF
TRBV7-2,TRBD1,TRBJ2-5,-,TGTGCCAGCAGCCCCGGAAGGGGGACAGCTCACCAAGAGACCCAGTACTTC,CASSPGRGTAHQETQYF
TRBV5-1,-,TRBJ2-5,few,TGCGCCAGCAGCGACGGCCGACTAGGGGCCCAAGAGACCCAGTACTTC,CASSDGRLGAQETQYF
TRBV5-6,-,TRBJ2-7,-,TGTGCCAGCAGCTTGGATAGGGTTGCCCCCTACGAGCAGTACTTC,CASSLDRVAPYEQYF
TRBV3-1,-,TRBJ1-6,few,TGTGCCAGCTCTCCAGGCCGCTCTGGAAATTCACCCCTCCACTTT,CASSPGRSGNSPLHF
TRBV2,-,TRBJ2-7,few,TGTGCCAGCAGTAGCGAAGAGTCCGGCGAGCAGTACTTC,CASSSEESGEQYF
TRBV7-9,-,TRBJ2-7,few,TGTGCCAGCAGCTTAGGAGGTCCGGGTAACGAGCAGTACTTC,CASSLGGPGNEQYF
TRBV9,-,TRBJ2-5,-,TGTGCCAGCAGCGTAGGACATCGAGAGACCCAGTACTTC,CASSVGHRETQYF
TRBV7-6,TRBD1,TRBJ2-7,-,TGTGTCAGCAGCTTACGGACAGGAACTTACGAGCAGTACTTC,CVSSLRTGTYEQYF
TRBV6-5,TRBD2,TRBJ2-7,-,TGTGCCAGCAGTTTGACCGGGACTAGCAGGATACTCAACGAGCAGTACTTC,CASSLTGTSRILNEQYF
TRBV20-1,-,TRBJ2-1,-,TGCAGTGCTACCCCCAGCGAGGACATGGGAAATGAGCAGTTCTTC,CSATPSEDMGNEQFF
TRBV10-3,-,TRBJ1-2,-,TGTGCCATCAGTGAAATTGCAAAAAATTATGGCTACACCTTC,CAISEIAKNYGYTF
TRBV6-2/TRBV6-3,TRBD2,TRBJ2-1,few,TGTGCCAGCAGTTACTCGGTCCTAGCGGGAGCTCACAATGAGCAGTTCTTC,CASSYSVLAGAHNEQFF
TRBV20-1,TRBD1,TRBJ1-4,-,TGCAGTGCTAGACCTACCGGGACAGACGAAAAACTGTTTTTT,CSARPTGTDEKLFF
TRBV3-1,TRBD1,TRBJ1-1,once,TGTGCCAGCAGACCCCAGGGACAGGGACGTACTGAAGCTTTCTTT,CASRPQGQGRTEAFF
TRBV12-3/TRBV12-4,-,TRBJ2-1,once,TGTGCCAGCAGTTTAGAACAGTACAATCAGCAGTTCTTC,CASSLEQYNQQFF
TRBV29-1,TRBD2,TRBJ2-1,few,TGCAGCGTTGATGGACTAGCGGCCAGCTCCTACAATGAGCAGTTCTTC,CSVDGLAASSYNEQFF
TRBV7-2,-,TRBJ1-2,-,TGTGCCAGCAGCCCGACCAGGGGACGAGGCCGCATGGATGGCTACACCTTC,CASSPTRGRGRMDGYTF